These T cell receptor beta chains were read from a single sample in a study of blood T cells in healthy people across ages. TCRdb independently ran MiXCR on the 5' RACE reads; one entry per CDR3 protein. The sample includes 540,000 or so distinct CDR3 sequences, about 45% of them seen just once. Source material: blood. The receptors here all came from a man older than 75 in good health. CDR3s include the opening cysteine and the closing phenylalanine or tryptophan. The order of the fields is J gene, D gene, CDR3 length, clone size, V gene, CDR3 protein, CDR3 DNA. The D gene is left open where the match is weak. Not every row has a clone size; where given, it reads once, few, many or a size class.

TRBJ2-7 | NA | 14 | few | TRBV5-1 | CASSSAQGSYEQYF | TGCGCCAGCAGCTCGGCACAGGGATCCTACGAGCAGTACTTC
TRBJ1-4 | NA | 15 | NA | TRBV27 | CASSLIGSTNEKLFF | TGTGCCAGCAGTTTGATAGGTTCGACTAATGAAAAACTGTTTTTT
TRBJ2-4 | TRBD1 | 14 | few | TRBV25-1 | CASSDGTALKEQYF | TGTGCCAGCAGTGACGGGACAGCCCTTAAGGAGCAGTACTTC
TRBJ2-5 | NA | 13 | NA | TRBV9 | CASSPFLEETQYF | TGTGCCAGCAGCCCCTTTCTTGAAGAGACCCAGTACTTC
TRBJ2-1 | NA | 14 | NA | TRBV7-3 | CASSEPGVRNEQFF | TGTGCCAGCAGCGAACCGGGAGTACGGAATGAGCAGTTCTTC
TRBJ2-5 | NA | 11 | few | TRBV10-3 | CAISESPRQYF | TGTGCCATCAGTGAGTCCCCCAGGCAGTACTTC
TRBJ2-7 | TRBD1 | 14 | few | TRBV5-1 | CASSSLGQVYEQYF | TGCGCCAGCAGCTCTCTTGGACAGGTATACGAGCAGTACTTC
TRBJ2-3 | TRBD1 | 16 | NA | TRBV10-3 | CAISESGTGATDTQYF | TGTGCCATCAGTGAGTCCGGGACAGGGGCTACAGATACGCAGTATTTT
TRBJ2-5 | TRBD2 | 13 | many | TRBV6-6 | CASSRGGGETQYF | TGTGCCAGCAGTCGGGGGGGCGGGGAGACCCAGTACTTC
TRBJ1-4 | TRBD1 | 16 | few | TRBV7-9 | CASSSRQGATNEKLFF | TGTGCCAGCAGCTCCCGACAGGGAGCAACTAATGAAAAACTGTTTTTT
TRBJ1-2 | TRBD1 | 14 | NA | TRBV29-1 | CSAVQGAHSYGYTF | TGCAGCGCAGTACAGGGGGCTCACTCCTATGGCTACACCTTC
TRBJ2-7 | TRBD1 | 13 | NA | TRBV29-1 | CSVEGTGSDEQYF | TGCAGCGTTGAGGGGACAGGGAGCGACGAGCAGTACTTC
TRBJ2-5 | NA | 11 | few | TRBV20-1 | CSARDSETQYF | TGCAGTGCAAGGGACTCAGAGACCCAGTACTTC
TRBJ1-1 | TRBD1 | 11 | NA | TRBV24-1 | CATGNRGEAFF | TGTGCCACCGGTAACAGGGGTGAAGCTTTCTTT
TRBJ1-4 | NA | 12 | NA | TRBV29-1 | CSVGDLREKLFF | TGCAGCGTTGGGGATCTCAGAGAAAAACTGTTTTTT
TRBJ1-1 | NA | 14 | NA | TRBV7-9 | CASSLASGIHEAFF | TGTGCCAGCAGCTTAGCGTCCGGGATCCATGAAGCTTTCTTT
TRBJ2-7 | TRBD2 | 15 | few | TRBV5-1 | CASASGLASAYEQYF | TGCGCCAGCGCTTCTGGACTAGCGAGTGCCTACGAGCAGTACTTC
TRBJ1-6 | NA | 14 | few | TRBV5-1 | CASSLAGLNSPLHF | TGCGCCAGCAGCTTGGCTGGGTTGAATTCACCCCTCCACTTT
TRBJ2-7 | NA | 14 | NA | TRBV20-1 | CSARDQGVLGEQYF | TGCAGTGCTAGAGATCAAGGGGTCCTAGGCGAGCAGTACTTC
TRBJ2-1 | TRBD2 | 14 | NA | TRBV10-2 | CASRRPSGGNEQFF | TGCGCCAGCCGTAGGCCTAGCGGGGGCAATGAGCAGTTCTTC
TRBJ2-3 | TRBD2 | 15 | many | TRBV29-1 | CSVEGTSGRPDTQYF | TGCAGCGTTGAAGGGACTAGCGGGAGACCAGATACGCAGTATTTT
TRBJ2-5 | TRBD1 | 17 | NA | TRBV27 | CASYSGGRDRAEGTQYF | TGTGCCAGCTATTCAGGGGGCCGTGACCGAGCGGAGGGGACCCAGTACTTC
TRBJ2-2 | TRBD2 | 16 | NA | TRBV24-1 | CATSDNSGGNTGELFF | TGTGCCACCAGTGACAATAGCGGGGGAAACACCGGGGAGCTGTTTTTT
TRBJ1-4 | NA | 12 | NA | TRBV27 | CASRTTNEKLFF | TGTGCCAGCAGAACAACTAATGAAAAACTGTTTTTT
TRBJ1-2 | NA | 13 | NA | TRBV2 | CASTPGQNYGYTF | TGTGCCAGCACCCCTGGACAGAACTATGGCTACACCTTC
TRBJ2-6 | NA | 18 | NA | TRBV7-3 | CASAPGSLRGSGANVLTF | TGTGCCAGCGCCCCAGGGAGTTTAAGGGGCTCTGGGGCCAACGTCCTGACTTTC
TRBJ2-1 | NA | 11 | NA | TRBV20-1 | CSLLYSNEQFF | TGCAGTCTCCTTTATTCGAATGAGCAGTTCTTC
TRBJ2-7 | NA | 14 | NA | TRBV6-6 | CAGMVGPLQGEQYF | TGTGCCGGCATGGTGGGACCCCTCCAAGGGGAGCAGTACTTC
TRBJ1-2 | NA | 16 | NA | TRBV4-1 | CASSHREGVGRKGYTF | TGCGCCAGCAGCCACCGAGAGGGGGTAGGGCGGAAAGGCTACACCTTC
TRBJ2-5 | TRBD2 | 15 | NA | TRBV5-1 | CASSLSGVNQETQYF | TGCGCCAGCAGCTTAAGCGGGGTAAACCAAGAGACCCAGTACTTC
TRBJ2-3 | TRBD2 | 16 | few | TRBV7-2 | CASSFQSGRNTDTQYF | TGTGCCAGCAGCTTTCAAAGCGGGAGGAACACAGATACGCAGTATTTT
TRBJ2-6 | TRBD1 | 15 | NA | TRBV7-9 | CASTGGSSGANVLTF | TGTGCCAGCACAGGGGGCAGCTCTGGGGCCAACGTCCTGACTTTC
TRBJ2-1 | TRBD2 | 14 | many | TRBV6-5 | CASSYGTSYNEQFF | TGTGCCAGCAGTTACGGGACTAGCTACAATGAGCAGTTCTTC
TRBJ2-3 | TRBD2 | 15 | NA | TRBV7-9 | CASRTTSSFTDTQYF | TGTGCCAGCAGGACGACTAGCTCGTTCACAGATACGCAGTATTTT
TRBJ2-7 | NA | 15 | few | TRBV21-1 | CASSTRQGEFYEQYF | TGTGCCAGCAGCACCCGTCAGGGGGAATTCTACGAGCAGTACTTC
TRBJ2-7 | TRBD1 | 15 | many | TRBV27 | CASTAPGQGVYEQYF | TGTGCCAGCACCGCGCCGGGACAGGGGGTCTACGAGCAGTACTTC
TRBJ1-1 | NA | 14 | NA | TRBV7-9 | CASSLPWVGTEAFF | TGTGCCAGCAGCTTACCCTGGGTGGGCACTGAAGCTTTCTTT